The 28 T cell receptor beta chains below come from one sample, sequenced in a study of shared clonotypes between healthy human individuals. Assay used: immunoSEQ multiplex PCR; TCRdb lists only in-frame clones, some missing. The table records around 2,000,000 clones, approximately 94% of them present only once. As defined, naive CD8 cells were CD45RO-negative and positively selected for CCR7, with terminally differentiated effector memory CD45RA+ cells excluded. Sequencing input: naive CD8+ T cells sorted from blood. Receptor source: a man aged 18 to 29 in good health.

The rearrangement uses TRBV7-9 and TRBJ1-1, with TRBD1 matching over 8 bases. With 4 bases clipped from V and 4 bases from J, the junction kept 5 bases outside the gene matches. The germline V gene encodes CDR1 SEHNR and CDR2 FQNEAQ (reference sequence). This CDR3 is 14 amino acids long. Here the CDR3 reads CASSSDRAGTEAFF. The CDR3 region has the DNA TGTGCCAGCAGCTCGGACAGGGCGGGCACTGAAGCTTTCTTT.

The chain employs TRBV30 and TRBJ1-4; 8 nucleotides align to TRBD1. This CDR3 has 13 residues. Germline assignment: CDR1 GTSNPN and CDR2 SVGIG (reference sequence). Here the CDR3 DNA reads TGTGGGATGGTGGGACAGGTTAATGAAAAACTGTTTTTT. This translates into CGMVGQVNEKLFF.

The chain uses TRBV5-6 and TRBJ2-7, with 7 bases matching TRBD2. The CDR3 is 16 amino acids. The junction had 17 bases not matched to a gene; V was cut back by 4 bases and J by 7 bases. CDR1 SGHDT and CDR2 YYEEEE come from the germline V gene. The CDR3, as DNA: TGTGCCAGCAGCGGTCTGGGGCGGGGGACCGATCTGGAGCAGTACTTC. Amino acid sequence: CASSGLGRGTDLEQYF.

The chain recombines TRBV2 with TRBJ2-5; 9 bases are a match to TRBD1. Germline loops: CDR1 SNHLY, CDR2 FYNNEI. The CDR3 loop spans 15 amino acids. V lost 3 bases to trimming and J lost 5 bases; unmatched junction nucleotides: 7. CDR3 sequence reads: CASSDTGQGDETQYF. In nucleotides, the CDR3 is TGTGCCAGCAGTGATACGGGACAGGGAGACGAGACCCAGTACTTC.

The V and J genes are TRBV4-3 and TRBJ2-1; D is uncertain. This CDR3 has 13 amino acids. The ends were cut back, 0 bases at V and 13 bases at J, with 13 bases in the middle. CDR1 is LGHNA, CDR2 YSLEER, per germline. CDR3 region: CASSQDPAGFQFF. The CDR3, as DNA: TGCGCCAGCAGCCAAGATCCGGCCGGCTTCCAGTTCTTC.

This clone was seen just once. The rearrangement joins TRBV6-5 to TRBJ2-3; no firm D call. Germline CDR1 is MNHEY and CDR2 is SVGAGI. Between the trimmed V and J ends, which lost 8 bases and 2 bases, there was a span of 5 bases. This CDR3 has 11 amino acids. The CDR3 loop is CASWDTDTQYF. CDR3 DNA sequence: TGTGCCAGCTGGGACACAGATACGCAGTATTTT.

The V gene is TRBV2, the J gene TRBJ1-2; no clear D. V dropped 11 bases and J dropped 2 bases, with 12 bases sitting between them. The germline V gene has CDR1 SNHLY and CDR2 FYNNEI. The CDR3 is made up of 12 amino acids. The CDR3, as DNA: TGTGCCGGTAGGGAAAGCAACTATGGCTACACCTTC. Its protein product is CAGRESNYGYTF.

V is TRBV5-1 and J is TRBJ2-1; 7 bases line up with TRBD1. Germline lookup yields CDR1 SGHRS and CDR2 YFSETQ. The CDR3 is made up of 16 amino acids. Trimming removed 4 bases from V and 5 bases from J; junction bases left unmatched: 12. The CDR3 protein is CASSPPLGQTDNEQFF. In DNA form, the CDR3 reads TGCGCCAGCAGCCCCCCGTTGGGACAGACCGACAATGAGCAGTTCTTC.

V gene TRBV13 combines with J gene TRBJ1-1; D is undetermined. Germline CDR1 PRHDT, CDR2 FYEKMQ (reference sequence). The CDR3 totals 13 residues. Between the trimmed V and J ends, which lost 1 base and 3 bases, there was a span of 6 bases. The CDR3 DNA follows: TGTGCCAGCAGCTTAGTAAGCTACACTGAAGCTTTCTTT. This sequence encodes CASSLVSYTEAFF. Filled out from reference TRBV13 and TRBJ1-1, the complete variable domain reads AAGVIQSPRHLIKEKRETATLKCYPIPRHDTVYWYQQGPGQDPQFLISFYEKMQSDKGSIPDRFSAQQFSDYHSELNMSSLELGDSALYFCASSLVSYTEAFFGQGTRLTVV.

V gene TRBV29-1 combines with J gene TRBJ1-2; D uncertain. Trimming took off 3 bases at V and 4 bases at J, with 6 bases between the two ends. This CDR3 region has 11 residues. CDR1 and CDR2 from the germline V gene are SQVTM and ANQGSEA. The CDR3 DNA reads TGCAGCGTTGATCGGCCCTATGGCTACACCTTC. This encodes CSVDRPYGYTF.

The rearrangement joins TRBV6-5 to TRBJ1-2; D remains ambiguous. Between the trimmed V and J ends, which lost 6 bases and 8 bases, there was a span of 16 bases. Germline CDR1 MNHEY, CDR2 SVGAGI. The CDR3 length is 13 residues. CDR3 coding DNA: TGTGCCAGCAGCCCCGATGGGTCCCTAGGCTACACCTTC. Its translation is CASSPDGSLGYTF.

CDR3 bases: TGTGCCAGTCTGGGACTGACCAATCAGCCCCAGCATTTT. Translation: CASLGLTNQPQHF. The chain joins TRBV2 to TRBJ1-5; D perhaps matches TRBD1 (5 bases). V was shortened by 9 bases and J by 3 bases, with 12 bases between the two germline ends. CDR1 and CDR2 from the germline V gene are SNHLY and FYNNEI. The CDR3 totals 13 residues.

The chain carries TRBV9 and TRBJ2-3; a possible D gene is TRBD2 (6 bases). The CDR3 is made up of 14 amino acids. Germline values: CDR1 SGDLS, CDR2 YYNGEE. V dropped 0 bases and J dropped 5 bases, with 10 bases sitting between them. In DNA form, the CDR3 reads TGTGCCAGCAGCGTAGAACTAGCCGGAGATACGCAGTATTTT. The encoded protein is CASSVELAGDTQYF.

This rearrangement joins TRBV27 to TRBJ2-7; D gene unclear. This CDR3 has 13 amino acids. Trimming shortened V by 3 bases and J by 1 base, and 7 bases separated the two germline ends. Germline V gene data show CDR1 as MNHEY and CDR2 as SMNVEV (reference sequence). CDR3 amino acids: CASSFADSYEQYF. The CDR3 DNA reads as TGTGCCAGCAGTTTCGCGGATTCCTACGAGCAGTACTTC.

This clone is a singleton in its sample. This chain connects TRBV4-1 to TRBJ1-1; 7 nucleotides align to TRBD1. The germline V gene has CDR1 MGHRA and CDR2 YSYEKL. There are 14 residues in the CDR3. V trimming: 1 base; J trimming: 7 bases; junction bases outside the gene matches: 6. This CDR3 reads CASSQGGQVGEAFF. Here the CDR3 DNA reads TGCGCCAGCAGCCAAGGCGGACAGGTTGGTGAAGCTTTCTTT.

CDR3 sequence (DNA): TGCGCCAGCAGCCAAGGCAGGGGGTACCAAGAGACCCAGTACTTC. Translated, it gives CASSQGRGYQETQYF. This rearrangement joins TRBV4-3 to TRBJ2-5; 7 bases are a match to TRBD1. V shed 1 base, J shed 0 bases, and the junction held 2 bases outside the gene matches. This CDR3 is built from 15 residues. CDR1 LGHNA and CDR2 YSLEER come from the germline V gene.

The rearrangement joins TRBV5-1 to TRBJ2-1; the D is unclear. V lost 6 bases to trimming and J lost 5 bases, with 6 bases between them. The CDR3 runs to 11 residues. CDR1 is SGHRS and CDR2 is YFSETQ in the germline V gene. In DNA, the CDR3 is TGCGCCAGCACTGGGGACAATGAGCAGTTCTTC. It encodes CASTGDNEQFF. Full variable domain (remainder filled in from reference TRBV5-1 and TRBJ2-1): KAGVTQTPRYLIKTRGQQVTLSCSPISGHRSVSWYQQTPGQGLQFLFEYFSETQRNKGNFPGRFSGRQFSNSRSEMNVSTLELGDSALYLCASTGDNEQFFGPGTRLTVL.

The chain links TRBV4-3 to TRBJ2-7, with TRBD1 matching over 7 bases. This CDR3 comprises 15 residues. V shed 0 bases and J 4 bases; nucleotides not matched to a gene: 6. Germline V CDR1 and CDR2: LGHNA, YSLEER. CDR3 amino acids: CASSQDFGTAYEQYF. The CDR3 region has the DNA TGCGCCAGCAGCCAAGATTTCGGGACAGCATACGAGCAGTACTTC.

With regard to this clone: Germline and junction disagree at one end, which may indicate a read error. V and J are TRBV7-7 and TRBJ1-1; no reliable D call. Germline assignment: CDR1 SSHAT and CDR2 FNYEAQ (reference sequence). The CDR3 is 13 residues long. The CDR3 region has the DNA TGTGCTAGCAGCTTCGGTTTGAACACTGAAGCTTTCTTT. Translated: CASSFGLNTEAFF.

This chain links TRBV27 with TRBJ2-2; tentatively, D is TRBD1 (6 bases). The CDR3 consists of 15 residues. The V gene lost 5 bases and the J gene lost 3 bases, with 13 bases spanning the gap. Germline V CDR1 and CDR2: MNHEY, SMNVEV (reference sequence). The CDR3 DNA reads TGTGCCAGCAGTCCTACAGGGTGGGACACCGGGGAGCTGTTTTTT. This gives the protein CASSPTGWDTGELFF.

This chain connects TRBV27 to TRBJ1-2; no reliable D call. The CDR3 length is 13 residues. Trimming removed 6 bases from V and 4 bases from J, with 12 bases in between. CDR1 and CDR2 (germline): MNHEY, SMNVEV (reference sequence). CDR3: CASRPGLTYGYTF. CDR3 DNA sequence: TGTGCCAGCAGGCCCGGACTTACCTATGGCTACACCTTC.

V and J are TRBV13 and TRBJ2-7, with TRBD2 matching 7 bases. The length of the CDR3 is 16 residues. With V trimmed by 0 bases and J by 0 bases, 5 bases remained unmatched. The V gene's germline CDR1 is PRHDT and CDR2 FYEKMQ (reference sequence). In DNA form, the CDR3 reads TGTGCCAGCAGCTTAGGCGAGAGGGAGGGCTCCTACGAGCAGTACTTC. Amino acid sequence: CASSLGEREGSYEQYF. Using reference TRBV13 and TRBJ2-7 for the parts outside the CDR3, the full variable domain is AAGVIQSPRHLIKEKRETATLKCYPIPRHDTVYWYQQGPGQDPQFLISFYEKMQSDKGSIPDRFSAQQFSDYHSELNMSSLELGDSALYFCASSLGEREGSYEQYFGPGTRLTVT.

As regards this clone: This sample includes further DNA sequences coding for the same CDR3. The genes are TRBV6-5 and TRBJ1-2; D is unresolved. There are 13 residues in the CDR3. V was shortened by 0 bases and J by 3 bases, with 5 bases between the two germline ends. CDR1 and CDR2 (germline): MNHEY, SVGAGI. CDR3 DNA sequence: TGTGCCAGCAGTTACTCAGAGGACTATGGCTACACCTTC. Its translation is CASSYSEDYGYTF.

The J gene is TRBJ2-7, the V gene TRBV9, with D uncertain. The CDR3 is 14 amino acids. V shed 0 bases and J shed 3 bases, with 10 bases lying between them. Germline CDR1 SGDLS, CDR2 YYNGEE. The CDR3 coding sequence is TGTGCCAGCAGCGTAGGACTGGTAGGCTACGAGCAGTACTTC. Protein sequence: CASSVGLVGYEQYF.

V usage is TRBV6-6 and J usage is TRBJ2-5; no clear D gene. In germline, CDR1 is MNHNY, CDR2 SVGAGI (reference sequence). Deletions cut 7 bases from V and 5 bases from J, with 14 bases between. The CDR3 sequence is 13 residues long. CDR3 bases: TGTGCCAGCACTCTCGGTGGGAAGGAGACCCAGTACTTC. Amino acid sequence: CASTLGGKETQYF.

To note about this clone: This sample includes further DNA sequences coding for the same CDR3. As DNA, the CDR3 is TGTGCCAGCAGTTTAGCGGGGGCTGGCTATGGCTACACCTTC. This sequence encodes CASSLAGAGYGYTF. The chain uses TRBV27 and TRBJ1-2; TRBD1 is a possible D gene (6 bases). The CDR3 loop spans 14 amino acids. V was cut by 2 bases and J by 4 bases, with 11 bases left in between. CDR1 is MNHEY, CDR2 SMNVEV, per germline (reference sequence).

This sequence joins TRBV28 and TRBJ1-3; D is unclear. Trimming took 6 bases from V and 1 from J, leaving 10 bases between them. This CDR3 spans 14 amino acids. The germline V gene encodes CDR1 MDHEN and CDR2 SYDVKM. The CDR3: CASRIGSSGNTIYF. The CDR3 DNA follows: TGTGCCAGCAGAATAGGGAGTTCTGGAAACACCATATATTTT. The full variable domain, rest sourced from reference TRBV28 and TRBJ1-3, is DVKVTQSSRYLVKRTGEKVFLECVQDMDHENMFWYRQDPGLGLRLIYFSYDVKMKEKGDIPEGYSVSREKKERFSLILESASTNQTSMYLCASRIGSSGNTIYFGEGSWLTVV.

The V call is TRBV27, the J call TRBJ1-4, with D possibly matching TRBD1 (5 bases). The germline V gene encodes CDR1 MNHEY and CDR2 SMNVEV (reference sequence). The CDR3 totals 12 residues. Trimming removed 3 bases at V and 8 bases at J, with 7 bases between. The CDR3, as DNA: TGTGCCAGCAGTTTCGGGGGGGAAAAACTGTTTTTT. Translated: CASSFGGEKLFF.